The rows below give T cell receptor beta chains drawn from one sample of a study of T cells in Graves' hyperthyroidism and ophthalmopathy. TCRdb re-called the multiplex PCR reads with MiXCR, one entry per CDR3 protein. The profile shows about 720,000 distinct CDR3 sequences, roughly 15% of them singletons. Sequenced sample: blood. The receptors were sampled from a young man with Graves' hyperthyroidism. Each CDR3 is given with its conserved first and last residue. The order of the fields is V gene, J gene, clone size, D gene, CDR3 protein, CDR3 DNA. D genes are given only for firm matches. Expanded clones get a size class; other rows say once, few or many, or leave the size out.

>TRBV11-3|TRBJ2-7|many|TRBD2
CASSLAPRGDYEQYF
TGTGCCAGCAGCTTAGCCCCCCGGGGGGACTACGAGCAGTACTTC
>TRBV27|TRBJ1-5|many|.
CASSLSRGMEPQHF
TGTGCCAGCAGTTTAAGCCGGGGGATGGAGCCCCAGCATTTT
>TRBV6-6|TRBJ1-2|many|.
CASSSIGLSLEGYTF
TGTGCCAGCAGTTCCATAGGACTTTCCCTGGAGGGCTACACCTTC
>TRBV9|TRBJ2-3|many|.
CASTRSGSTDTQYF
TGTGCCAGCACCCGTAGCGGCAGCACAGATACGCAGTATTTT
>TRBV27|TRBJ2-7|many|TRBD1
CASSLRPFNRGSLYEQYF
TGTGCCAGCAGTTTACGTCCGTTTAACAGGGGATCCCTCTACGAGCAGTACTTC
>TRBV11-1|TRBJ2-7|many|.
CASSPLQGFYEQYF
TGTGCCAGCAGCCCTCTACAGGGATTCTACGAGCAGTACTTC
>TRBV6-1|TRBJ2-5|many|.
CASILQGRETQYF
TGTGCCAGCATTTTACAGGGAAGGGAGACCCAGTACTTC
>TRBV20-1|TRBJ2-6|.|TRBD1
CSASDREPDSGANVLTF
TGCAGTGCTAGCGACAGGGAACCCGACTCTGGGGCCAACGTCCTGACTTTC
>TRBV28|TRBJ2-3|.|.
CASDLGPNTDTQYF
TGTGCCAGCGACCTTGGGCCCAACACAGATACGCAGTATTTT
>TRBV30|TRBJ2-3|many|.
CAWIGLGDTQYF
TGTGCCTGGATTGGACTTGGGGATACGCAGTATTTT
>TRBV9|TRBJ1-1|many|.
CASSGGTANTEAFF
TGTGCCAGCAGCGGGGGGACGGCGAACACTGAAGCTTTCTTT
>TRBV28|TRBJ2-4|.|TRBD1
CASSSRDRKNIQYF
TGTGCCAGCAGTTCCCGGGACAGGAAAAACATTCAGTACTTC
>TRBV7-9|TRBJ2-7|few|TRBD2
CASTVSPGLAGGSYEQYF
TGTGCCAGCACCGTCTCCCCCGGACTAGCGGGAGGTTCCTACGAGCAGTACTTC
>TRBV7-2|TRBJ2-5|many|TRBD2
CASSLLGLAGIQETQYF
TGTGCCAGCAGCCTTCTGGGACTAGCGGGAATTCAAGAGACCCAGTACTTC
>TRBV20-1|TRBJ2-7|few|TRBD1
CSARSLEDRGPYEQYF
TGCAGTGCTCGGTCCTTGGAAGACAGGGGGCCCTACGAGCAGTACTTC
>TRBV2|TRBJ1-5|many|TRBD1
CASSGDRGGQPQHF
TGTGCCAGCAGTGGGGACAGGGGGGGTCAGCCCCAGCATTTT
>TRBV6-1|TRBJ2-3|many|.
CAVRRGGDTQYF
TGTGCCGTGAGAAGGGGGGGGGATACGCAGTATTTT
>TRBV19|TRBJ1-1|few|TRBD1
CASSIPWDRGDTEAFF
TGTGCCAGTAGTATACCTTGGGACAGGGGTGACACTGAAGCTTTCTTT
>TRBV2|TRBJ1-3|.|.
CASRRGQLSGNTIYF
TGTGCCAGCAGGCGAGGACAGCTCTCTGGAAACACCATATATTTT
>TRBV30|TRBJ2-7|many|.
CAWSIQSPYEQYF
TGTGCCTGGAGTATACAGAGCCCCTACGAGCAGTACTTC
>TRBV7-9|TRBJ2-7|few|TRBD1
CASSWTGQSSYEQYF
TGTGCCAGCAGCTGGACGGGACAGAGCTCCTACGAGCAGTACTTC
>TRBV28|TRBJ2-2|many|.
CASSLSVNTGELFF
TGTGCCAGCAGTTTGTCGGTAAACACCGGGGAGCTGTTTTTT
>TRBV28|TRBJ1-5|.|.
CASSQEAQHF
TGTGCCAGCAGTCAGGAAGCCCAGCATTTT
>TRBV18|TRBJ2-1|many|.
CASSRGGDNEQFF
TGTGCCAGCTCCCGAGGGGGGGACAATGAGCAGTTCTTC
>TRBV18|TRBJ2-2|few|.
CASSPKDLFLTGELFF
TGTGCCAGCTCACCAAAGGACCTTTTTCTCACCGGGGAGCTGTTTTTT
>TRBV7-2|TRBJ2-7|many|TRBD2
CASSLLAGGHEQYF
TGTGCCAGCAGCTTGCTAGCGGGAGGCCACGAGCAGTACTTC
>TRBV29-1|TRBJ2-7|few|TRBD1
CSVLRQGEGYEQYF
TGCAGCGTTCTTAGACAGGGGGAGGGCTACGAGCAGTACTTC
>TRBV5-4|TRBJ2-7|.|TRBD1
CASRLTRDRGPLSYEQYF
TGTGCCAGCAGGTTAACCAGGGACAGGGGGCCGCTCTCCTACGAGCAGTACTTC
>TRBV30|TRBJ2-2|.|TRBD1
CAWSGDRPANTGELFF
TGTGCCTGGAGTGGGGACAGACCGGCGAACACCGGGGAGCTGTTTTTT